What follows are 31 T cell receptor beta chains derived from one specimen sequenced in a study of blood T cells in healthy people across ages. A second PCR, run for roughly 7 to 11 cycles, used a sample-barcoded 5' primer plus a J-beta primer mix. A single record per CDR3 protein comes from TCRdb applying MiXCR to the 5' RACE reads. The sample includes 650,000 to 700,000 distinct CDR3 sequences, approximately 52% of them seen just once. Sequencing used blood. The receptors were gathered from an elderly woman in good health.

This clonotype was recorded only once. This chain uses TRBV24-1 with TRBJ2-1; D is uncertain. Germline V lookup: CDR1 KGHDR, CDR2 SFDVKD. This CDR3 contains 16 residues. Trimming cost V 6 bases and J 0 bases, with 14 bases left between them. The CDR3 sequence is CATSNQRRSSYNEQFF. The CDR3 DNA sequence: TGTGCCACCAGTAACCAACGACGAAGCTCCTACAATGAGCAGTTCTTC.

The chain recombines TRBV6-4 with TRBJ2-1, with D possibly being TRBD1 (6 bases). The V gene's germline CDR1 is MRHNA and CDR2 SNTAGT. This CDR3 spans 13 amino acids. The V and J ends lost 1 base and 5 bases respectively, with 6 bases between them. CDR3 nucleotides: TGTGCCAGCAGTGACTGGGACAACAATGAGCAGTTCTTC. Amino acid sequence: CASSDWDNNEQFF.

This clonotype was detected ten times or more. The chain is built from TRBV12-3 or TRBV12-4 and TRBJ2-6; a possible D gene is TRBD2 (6 bases). Trimming removed 2 bases from V and 2 bases from J, with 7 bases in between. The CDR3 is 15 residues long. The chain's CDR3 is CASSLRLAGANVLTF. CDR3 nucleotides: TGTGCCAGCAGTTTACGACTAGCTGGGGCCAACGTCCTGACTTTC.

As to this clonotype: This may be a read error, as it is one base from a much larger clone. The genes are TRBV6-5 and TRBJ1-1; D is possibly TRBD1 (5 bases). Germline CDR1 and CDR2: MNHEY and SVGAGI. The CDR3 is made up of 15 amino acids. V lost 6 bases, J lost 0 bases, and 14 bases lay in between. CDR3 DNA sequence: TGTGCCAGCAGACACACCAGCAGGGTGAACACTGAAGCTTTCTTT. This sequence encodes CASRHTSRVNTEAFF.

J is TRBJ2-1 and V is TRBV7-8; possible D gene TRBD2, 6 bases. The germline V and J ends were trimmed by 4 bases and 4 bases, with 11 bases remaining between them. The CDR3 is 14 amino acids. From germline, CDR1 is SGHVS and CDR2 FQNEAQ. The DNA for the CDR3 is TGTGCCAGCAGCTCGACTAGTAGGTACAATGAGCAGTTCTTC. This translates into CASSSTSRYNEQFF.

This clonotype was counted between two and nine times. This CDR3 is CASSENAGGGNQPQHF. As DNA, the CDR3 is TGTGCCAGCAGTGAAAATGCAGGGGGCGGCAATCAGCCCCAGCATTTT. This chain connects TRBV6-1 to TRBJ1-5; 8 nucleotides line up with TRBD1. Germline CDR1 is MNHNS and CDR2 is SASEGT. V shed 2 bases and J 2 bases; nucleotides not matched to a gene: 5. CDR3 length: 16 residues.

There are a few counts of this clonotype. This chain connects TRBV29-1 to TRBJ2-1, with a possible D match to TRBD2 (6 bases). The CDR3 runs 12 residues. Germline V lookup: CDR1 SQVTM, CDR2 ANQGSEA. With 7 bases removed from V and 10 bases from J, the gap between germline ends came to 17 bases. CDR3 amino acids: CSDRGGTAEQFF. The CDR3 bases are TGCAGCGACCGAGGAGGGACCGCGGAGCAGTTCTTC.

Comments on this clonotype: A much more abundant neighbour one base away suggests this may be a read error. This sequence joins TRBV27 and TRBJ2-7; D gene uncertain. The better agreement between TRBJ2-5 and the DNA end casts doubt on the J call. The CDR3 loop spans 10 amino acids. The germline CDR1 and CDR2 sequences are MNHEY and SMNVEV (reference sequence). CDR3: CASIGETQYF. As DNA, the CDR3 is TGTGCCAGCATTGGAGAGACCCAGTACTTC.

A note on this clonotype: At one boundary the junction diverges from the germline segment, which might be a read error. The genes are TRBV4-1 and TRBJ2-2; 7 nucleotides agree with TRBD2. The germline V gene encodes CDR1 MGHRA and CDR2 YSYEKL. The CDR3 is 16 amino acids. As DNA, the CDR3 is TGCGCCAGCATCCAAGATATCGCGGGGGTACCCGGGGAGCTGTTTTTT. Protein: CASIQDIAGVPGELFF.

J is TRBJ2-7 and V is TRBV12-3 or TRBV12-4, with D uncertain. The CDR3 is 13 amino acids. The V gene lost 3 bases and the J gene lost 2 bases, with 8 bases spanning the gap. CDR3 DNA: TGTGCCAGCAGTTTTAACATGGCCTACGAGCAGTACTTC. This gives the protein CASSFNMAYEQYF.

The sample holds many counts of this clonotype. The rearrangement uses TRBV27 and TRBJ2-1; 11 bases are shared with TRBD2. Trimming removed 1 base from V and 4 bases from J; junction bases left unmatched: 6. Germline V CDR1 and CDR2: MNHEY, SMNVEV (reference sequence). The CDR3 totals 17 residues. CDR3 nucleotide sequence: TGTGCCAGCAGTTTATGGGCTAGCGGGGGGAAATACAATGAGCAGTTCTTC. This translates into CASSLWASGGKYNEQFF.

This clonotype was observed once. V and J are TRBV7-2 and TRBJ2-7; 8 bases line up with TRBD2. The CDR3 extends over 17 amino acids. With 4 bases clipped from V and 4 bases from J, the junction kept 15 bases outside the gene matches. In germline, CDR1 is SGHTA, CDR2 FQGNSA. The CDR3 bases are TGTGCCAGCAGCTCCCGAAAGTCGCCACTAGCGGTTTACGAGCAGTACTTC. Protein sequence: CASSSRKSPLAVYEQYF.

There are many counts of this clonotype. The chain's CDR3 is CASSYARTGGELFF. CDR3 bases: TGTGCCAGCAGTTACGCGAGGACCGGAGGAGAACTGTTTTTT. The gene calls are TRBV6-6 and TRBJ1-4; D remains unclear. The CDR3 length is 14 residues. Trimming pared 2 bases from V and 12 bases from J, leaving 16 bases between. Germline assignment: CDR1 MNHNY and CDR2 SVGAGI (reference sequence).

Remarks on this clonotype: Sequence at one end of the junction differs from germline and may be a read error. For the CDR3, the DNA is TGTGCTAGCAGCCAAGATGCCCGGGGTTCACCCCTCCACTTT. Its translation: CASSQDARGSPLHF. J is TRBJ1-6 and V is TRBV3-1; D call uncertain. This CDR3 region has 14 residues. Germline loops: CDR1 LGHDT, CDR2 YNNKEL (reference sequence).

In this sample, this clonotype turned up a few times. The chain carries TRBV7-3 and TRBJ2-5; D ambiguous. The end of the DNA fits TRBJ2-7 better, so the J call may be wrong. The CDR3 extends over 14 amino acids. The germline V gene has CDR1 SGHTA and CDR2 FQGTGA. The CDR3 sequence: CASSAKLGRSEQYF. In nucleotides, the CDR3 is TGTGCCAGCAGCGCAAAGCTAGGCCGTAGCGAGCAGTACTTC.

In regard to this clonotype: This may stem from a read error, because a much larger clone lies one nucleotide away. The chain recombines TRBV20-1 with TRBJ2-1; 8 nucleotides line up with TRBD1. Germline V gene data show CDR1 as DFQATT and CDR2 as SNEGSKA (reference sequence). The CDR3 is 12 amino acids. CDR3 sequence reads: CRARQGLGEQFF. CDR3 coding DNA: TGCCGTGCAAGACAGGGGCTGGGGGAGCAGTTCTTC.

This clonotype was detected a few times. V usage is TRBV29-1 and J usage is TRBJ1-2; possible D gene TRBD1, 5 bases. V was shortened by 3 bases and J by 2 bases, with 13 bases between the two germline ends. The CDR3 length is 14 residues. Looked up from germline, CDR1 is SQVTM and CDR2 is ANQGSEA. The CDR3 coding sequence is TGCAGCGTTGAGCTGGCCAGGGCAAACTATGGCTACACCTTC. This sequence encodes CSVELARANYGYTF.

CDR3 amino acids: CAISQDLAGGYNEQFF. CDR3 sequence (DNA): TGTGCCATCAGTCAAGATCTAGCGGGGGGATACAATGAGCAGTTCTTC. This rearrangement joins TRBV10-3 to TRBJ2-1, with 11 bases identical to TRBD2. From germline, CDR1 is ENHRY and CDR2 SYGVKD. The CDR3 covers 16 residues. V lost 5 bases, J lost 4 bases, and 7 bases stayed unmatched.

This clonotype was seen ten or more times. This chain uses TRBV27 with TRBJ2-1; 7 nucleotides line up with TRBD2. The CDR3 has 18 residues. The V gene end was trimmed by 2 bases and the J gene end by 5 bases; junction bases not matched to a gene: 15. Germline V gene lookup returns CDR1 MNHEY and CDR2 SMNVEV (reference sequence). The CDR3 nucleotides are TGTGCCAGCAGTTTAATGAGGTGGGAGGGAAGCAGGGACAATGAGCAGTTCTTC. This codes for CASSLMRWEGSRDNEQFF.

The chain joins TRBV12-3 or TRBV12-4 to TRBJ1-1; the match to TRBD1 covers 8 bases. The CDR3 is 15 residues long. J lost 0 bases, V lost 5 bases, and 5 bases had no gene match. The CDR3, as DNA: TGTGCCAGCAGTCCCCGACAGGGGCTGAACACTGAAGCTTTCTTT. Its translation is CASSPRQGLNTEAFF.

This clonotype was observed many times. The chain recombines TRBV5-1 with TRBJ2-3, with TRBD2 matching over 10 bases. Germline V gene lookup returns CDR1 SGHRS and CDR2 YFSETQ. This CDR3 comprises 17 residues. V was pared by 0 bases and J by 7 bases, with 11 bases of the junction left unmatched. The CDR3 sequence is CASSLAGGTSASHTQYF. CDR3 in DNA: TGCGCCAGCAGCTTGGCCGGGGGGACTAGCGCCTCGCATACGCAGTATTTT.

The chain has TRBV20-1 and TRBJ1-1, with 8 bases identical to TRBD1. The CDR3 runs to 14 residues. The J segment lost 5 bases and the V segment lost 3 bases, leaving 8 bases of the junction unmatched. The germline CDR1 and CDR2 sequences are DFQATT and SNEGSKA (reference sequence). CDR3: CSARVTGVKTEAFF. The CDR3 nucleotides are TGCAGTGCTAGGGTGACAGGGGTTAAGACTGAAGCTTTCTTT.

V is TRBV10-3 and J is TRBJ2-5; D unresolved. CDR3 size: 16 residues. Per the germline V gene, CDR1 is ENHRY and CDR2 is SYGVKD. With 0 bases removed from V and 2 bases from J, the gap between germline ends came to 13 bases. CDR3 coding DNA: TGTGCCATCAGTGAGTCGTCTTTCAGCGTGCAAGAGACCCAGTACTTC. Translation gives CAISESSFSVQETQYF.

This clonotype was detected ten times or more. The chain couples TRBV2 to TRBJ1-1; the D is unclear. Trimming took 2 bases from V and 10 from J, leaving 14 bases between them. Germline CDR1 reads SNHLY; CDR2 reads FYNNEI. The CDR3 is 13 residues long. The CDR3 protein is CASSEYGVDRAFF. For the CDR3, the DNA is TGTGCCAGCAGTGAATACGGGGTGGATCGAGCTTTCTTT. The complete variable domain, with remaining parts taken from reference TRBV2 and TRBJ1-1, reads EPEVTQTPSHQVTQMGQEVILRCVPISNHLYFYWYRQILGQKVEFLVSFYNNEISEKSEIFDDQFSVERPDGSNFTLKIRSTKLEDSAMYFCASSEYGVDRAFFGQGTRLTVV.

About this clonotype itself: This may be a read error, as it is one base from a much larger clone. The chain has TRBV9 and TRBJ2-1; D is unresolved. The last part of the DNA fits TRBJ2-7 better; the J call may be wrong. The length of the CDR3 is 14 residues. The germline V gene encodes CDR1 SGDLS and CDR2 YYNGEE. This CDR3 is CASSPQYSYNEQYF. For the CDR3, the DNA is TGTGCCAGCAGCCCGCAGTACTCCTACAATGAGCAGTACTTC.

This sequence joins TRBV7-2 and TRBJ2-1, with D possibly TRBD2 on 6 matching bases. V was trimmed by 11 bases and J by 4 bases, leaving 12 bases between them. Germline CDR1 SGHTA, CDR2 FQGNSA. CDR3 size: 12 residues. The CDR3 bases are TGTGCCTGGGGACTTCCTTACAATGAGCAGTTCTTC. It is translated as CAWGLPYNEQFF.

V and J are TRBV7-2 and TRBJ1-1; 9 nucleotides match TRBD1. The CDR3 is 15 amino acids. V lost 1 base and J lost 7; bases outside the gene matches: 7. Germline-derived CDR1 and CDR2 are SGHTA and FQGNSA. The CDR3 nucleotides read TGTGCCAGCAGCTTAGAGGGACAGGGCGTTGGTGAAGCTTTCTTT. Translation gives CASSLEGQGVGEAFF.

The rearrangement uses TRBV4-1 and TRBJ2-1; D possibly corresponds to TRBD2 (5 bases). This CDR3 has 16 amino acids. The V end lost 6 bases, the J end lost 3 bases, and 18 bases lay between the germline ends. From germline, CDR1 is MGHRA and CDR2 YSYEKL. The CDR3 loop is CASSPGVQGGYNEQFF. The CDR3 DNA follows: TGCGCCAGCAGTCCTGGAGTCCAAGGAGGCTACAATGAGCAGTTCTTC.

This chain joins TRBV5-6 and TRBJ2-5; D may be TRBD1 or TRBD2 (5 bases each). The closer fit of TRBJ2-7 to the DNA end suggests the J call may be wrong. Germline CDR1 SGHDT, CDR2 YYEEEE. The CDR3 has 16 residues. The CDR3 here is CASSLETSGRFYEQYF. The CDR3 DNA is TGTGCCAGCAGCTTGGAAACTTCGGGACGGTTCTACGAGCAGTACTTC.

The sample holds many counts of this clonotype. The genes are TRBV7-9 and TRBJ2-5, with D hard to call. This CDR3 has 12 amino acids. CDR1 is SEHNR, CDR2 FQNEAQ, per germline (reference sequence). V lost 2 bases, J lost 7 bases, and 8 bases lay in between. CDR3 sequence: CASSLPRGTQYF. CDR3 in DNA: TGTGCCAGCAGCTTACCACGTGGGACCCAGTACTTC.

This clonotype was found many times. CDR3 in amino acids: CSVAGHQLISTDTQYF. In nucleotides, the CDR3 is TGCAGCGTTGCGGGACACCAACTCATTAGCACAGATACGCAGTATTTT. V is TRBV29-1 and J is TRBJ2-3; D is perhaps TRBD1 (6 bases). The CDR3 runs to 16 residues. Germline V gene data show CDR1 as SQVTM and CDR2 as ANQGSEA. Trimming took off 4 bases at V and 0 bases at J, with 17 bases between the two ends.